This TCR beta chain was sequenced in a study of shared clonotypes between healthy human individuals. Deep was the level used in running the assay. Ten immunoSEQ deep assay plates were used to sequence the DNA of unsorted PBMCs. The assay was immunoSEQ multiplex PCR, and TCRdb's table has in-frame clones only and misses some. The data hold 450,000 or so clones, with over 60% observed a single time. Study donors comprised healthy, HIV-negative adults devoid of recent acute infection or vaccination. CDR3 length: 15 residues. In germline, CDR1 is KGHSH, CDR2 LQKENI. The V end was cut by 3 bases, the J end by 0 bases, with 9 bases between.

The genes are TRBV18 and TRBJ1-5, with D tentatively TRBD1 (5 bases). The sequence derives from a woman aged 40 to 55 in good health. Some clones in this sample may be carry-over from other donors' samples. Source material: PBMCs. The CDR3 DNA is TGTGCCAGCTCACCGGTCAGGGATAGCAATCAGCCCCAGCATTTT. Translating it yields CASSPVRDSNQPQHF.